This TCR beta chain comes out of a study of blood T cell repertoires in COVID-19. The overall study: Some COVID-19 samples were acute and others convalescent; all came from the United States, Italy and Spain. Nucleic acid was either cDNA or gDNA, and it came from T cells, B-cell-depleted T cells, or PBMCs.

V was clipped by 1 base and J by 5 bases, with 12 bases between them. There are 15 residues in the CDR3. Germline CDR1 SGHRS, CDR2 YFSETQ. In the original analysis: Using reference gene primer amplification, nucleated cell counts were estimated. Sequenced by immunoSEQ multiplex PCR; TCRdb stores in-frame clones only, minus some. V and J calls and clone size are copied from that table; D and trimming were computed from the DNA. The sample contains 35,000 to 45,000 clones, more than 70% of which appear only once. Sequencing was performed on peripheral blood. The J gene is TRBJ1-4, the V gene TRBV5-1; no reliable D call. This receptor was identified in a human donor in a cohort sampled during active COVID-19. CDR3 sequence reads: CASSLQSGYNEKLFF. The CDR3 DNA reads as TGCGCCAGCAGCTTGCAGTCGGGATACAATGAAAAACTGTTTTTT.